These 8 T cell receptor beta chains were all obtained from the same sample, sequenced in a study of prognosis after radiotherapy for stage I lung cancer. By two-round multiplex PCR, the TCR beta CDR3 was amplified from genomic DNA. During first-round PCR, primers specific to each TRBV and TRBJ gene were used. TCRdb re-called the multiplex PCR reads with MiXCR, one entry per CDR3 protein. The sample shows approximately 20,000 distinct CDR3 sequences, 43% of them seen only once. The sequencing used PBMCs, collected before or after stereotactic body radiation therapy (not recorded which). The source of these receptors is a donor aged 50 or older with non-small cell lung cancer.

J is TRBJ2-7 and V is TRBV2; D gene unclear. Germline assignment: CDR1 SNHLY and CDR2 FYNNEI. The germline V and J ends were trimmed by 6 bases and 5 bases, with 8 bases remaining between them. The CDR3 has 11 amino acids. CDR3: CASSQTDEQYF. The CDR3 DNA reads TGTGCCAGCAGCCAGACGGACGAGCAGTACTTC.

A word on this clonotype: The germline gene is not matched at one end of the junction; a read error may be the cause. The chain couples TRBV6-5 to TRBJ2-2; the match to TRBD1 covers 7 bases. Germline CDR1 and CDR2: MNHEY and SVGAGI. The CDR3 covers 17 residues. This CDR3 reads CASSTLGQWSYTGELFF. CDR3 nucleotides: TGCGCCAGCAGCACGTTGGGACAGTGGTCGTATACCGGGGAGCTGTTTTTT.

The rearrangement links TRBV30 to TRBJ2-2, with 7 bases matching TRBD1. The junction had 5 bases not matched to a gene; V was cut back by 7 bases and J by 0 bases. The CDR3 covers 14 residues. CDR1 is GTSNPN and CDR2 is SVGIG in the germline V gene (reference sequence). CDR3 region: CAFPGQTNTGELFF. The CDR3 DNA reads TGTGCCTTCCCGGGACAGACGAACACCGGGGAGCTGTTTTTT.

The chain combines TRBV6-1 with TRBJ1-5; D ambiguous. The V end lost 8 bases, the J end lost 3 bases, and 11 bases lay between the germline ends. The CDR3 has 13 amino acids. Germline V gene data show CDR1 as MNHNS and CDR2 as SASEGT. The CDR3 sequence: CASREFINQPQHF. Written as DNA, the CDR3 is TGTGCCAGCCGGGAGTTTATCAATCAGCCCCAGCATTTT.

This clonotype was seen many times. The gene calls are TRBV27 and TRBJ1-2; perhaps TRBD1 as D (6 bases). There are 16 residues in the CDR3. V was cut by 3 bases and J by 1 base, with 15 bases left in between. Germline CDR1 is MNHEY and CDR2 is SMNVEV (reference sequence). The CDR3 loop is CASSFWGARNNYGYTF. The CDR3 region has the DNA TGTGCCAGCAGTTTTTGGGGGGCCCGGAATAACTATGGCTACACCTTC.

In this sample, this clonotype turned up many times. The chain links TRBV2 to TRBJ2-2; 8 bases line up with TRBD2. Germline CDR1 SNHLY, CDR2 FYNNEI. CDR3 length: 16 amino acids. The V and J ends lost 5 bases and 4 bases, in that order; junction bases with no gene match: 9. CDR3 sequence reads: CASSLAGSPSTGELFF. In nucleotides, the CDR3 is TGTGCCAGCAGTTTAGCGGGGTCACCTAGCACCGGGGAGCTGTTTTTT.

By frequency in the sample, this clonotype is medium-sized. The V call is TRBV6-5, the J call TRBJ1-2; 7 bases are shared with TRBD1. J was trimmed by 1 base and V by 5 bases; bases with no gene match: 7. This CDR3 region has 15 residues. CDR1 and CDR2 from the germline V gene are MNHEY and SVGAGI. As DNA, the CDR3 is TGTGCCAGCAGTGGCCGGGACAGCGGTAACTATGGCTACACCTTC. Its translation: CASSGRDSGNYGYTF.

This clonotype was counted ten times or more. This chain joins TRBV20-1 and TRBJ1-5; no firm D call. The CDR3 runs 12 residues. Between the trimmed V and J ends, which lost 3 bases and 0 bases, there was a span of 3 bases. In germline, CDR1 is DFQATT, CDR2 SNEGSKA (reference sequence). CDR3 sequence: CSARDSNQPQHF. The CDR3 DNA sequence: TGCAGTGCTAGGGATAGCAATCAGCCCCAGCATTTT.